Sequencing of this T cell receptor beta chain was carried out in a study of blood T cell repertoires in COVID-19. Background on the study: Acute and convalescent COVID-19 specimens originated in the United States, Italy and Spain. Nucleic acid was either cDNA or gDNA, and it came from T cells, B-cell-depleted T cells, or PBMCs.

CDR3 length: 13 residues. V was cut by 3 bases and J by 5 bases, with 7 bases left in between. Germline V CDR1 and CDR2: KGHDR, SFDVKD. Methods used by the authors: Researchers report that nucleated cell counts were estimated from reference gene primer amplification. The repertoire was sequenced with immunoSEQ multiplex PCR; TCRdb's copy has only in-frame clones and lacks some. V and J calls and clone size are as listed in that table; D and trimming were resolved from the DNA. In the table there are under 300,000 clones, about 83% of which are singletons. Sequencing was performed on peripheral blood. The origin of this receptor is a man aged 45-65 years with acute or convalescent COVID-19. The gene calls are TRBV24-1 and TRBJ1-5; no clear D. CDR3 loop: CATSDVFDQPQHF. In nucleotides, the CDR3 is TGTGCCACCAGTGATGTTTTCGATCAGCCCCAGCATTTT.